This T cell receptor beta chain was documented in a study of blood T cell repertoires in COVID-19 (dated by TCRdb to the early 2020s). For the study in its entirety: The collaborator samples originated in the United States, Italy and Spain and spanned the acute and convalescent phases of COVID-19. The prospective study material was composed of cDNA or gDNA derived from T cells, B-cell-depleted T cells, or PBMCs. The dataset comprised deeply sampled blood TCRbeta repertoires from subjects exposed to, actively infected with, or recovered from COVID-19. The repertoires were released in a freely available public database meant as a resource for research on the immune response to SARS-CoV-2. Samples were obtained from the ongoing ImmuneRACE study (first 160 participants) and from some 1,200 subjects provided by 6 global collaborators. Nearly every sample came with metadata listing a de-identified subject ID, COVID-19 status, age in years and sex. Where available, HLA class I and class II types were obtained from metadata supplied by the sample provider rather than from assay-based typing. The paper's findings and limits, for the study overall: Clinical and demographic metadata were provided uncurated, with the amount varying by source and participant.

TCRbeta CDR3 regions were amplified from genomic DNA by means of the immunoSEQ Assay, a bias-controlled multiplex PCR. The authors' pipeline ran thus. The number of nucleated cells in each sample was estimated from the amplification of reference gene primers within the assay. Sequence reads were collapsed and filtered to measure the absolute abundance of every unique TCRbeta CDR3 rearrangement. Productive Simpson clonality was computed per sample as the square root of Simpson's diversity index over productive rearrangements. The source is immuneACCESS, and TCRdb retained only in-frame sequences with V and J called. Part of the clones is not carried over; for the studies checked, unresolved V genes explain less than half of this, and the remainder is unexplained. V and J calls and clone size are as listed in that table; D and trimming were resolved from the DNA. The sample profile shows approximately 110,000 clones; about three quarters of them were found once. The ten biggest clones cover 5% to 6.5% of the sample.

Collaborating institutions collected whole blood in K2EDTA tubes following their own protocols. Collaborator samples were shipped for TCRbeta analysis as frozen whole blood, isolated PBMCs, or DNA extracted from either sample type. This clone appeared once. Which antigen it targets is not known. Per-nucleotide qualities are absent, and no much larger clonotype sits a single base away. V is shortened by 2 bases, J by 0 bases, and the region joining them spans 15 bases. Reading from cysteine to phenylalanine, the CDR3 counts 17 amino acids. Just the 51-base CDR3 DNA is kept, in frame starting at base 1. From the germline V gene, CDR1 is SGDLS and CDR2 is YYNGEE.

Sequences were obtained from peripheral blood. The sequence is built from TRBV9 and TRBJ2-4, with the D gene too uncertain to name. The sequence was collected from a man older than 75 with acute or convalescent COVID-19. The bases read TGTGCCAGCAGCGTTTCCGGCGGAGACCTAGCCAAAAACATTCAGTACTTC. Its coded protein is CASSVSGGDLAKNIQYF.